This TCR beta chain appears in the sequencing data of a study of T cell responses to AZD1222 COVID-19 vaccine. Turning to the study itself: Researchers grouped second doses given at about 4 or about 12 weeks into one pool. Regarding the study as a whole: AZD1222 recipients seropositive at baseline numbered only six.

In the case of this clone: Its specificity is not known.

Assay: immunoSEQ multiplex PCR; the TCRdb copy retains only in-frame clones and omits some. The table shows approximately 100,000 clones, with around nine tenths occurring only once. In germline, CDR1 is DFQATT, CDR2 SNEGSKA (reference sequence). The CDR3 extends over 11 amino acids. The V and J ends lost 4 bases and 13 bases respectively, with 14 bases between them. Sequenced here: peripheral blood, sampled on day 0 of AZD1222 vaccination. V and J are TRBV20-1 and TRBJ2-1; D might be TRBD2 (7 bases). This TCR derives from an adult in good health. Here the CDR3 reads CSAIKGGLQFF. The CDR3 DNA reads TGCAGTGCTATTAAGGGGGGGCTCCAGTTCTTC.